This paragraph reports one T cell receptor (beta chain). The table came from immunoSEQ multiplex PCR; TCRdb's copy has only in-frame clones and leaves some out. The profile covers some 200,000 clones, with approximately 92% appearing a single time and 0.067% taken by the ten largest. The source of the sample is a study of shared clonotypes between healthy human individuals. Germline assignment: CDR1 LNHDA and CDR2 SQIVND (reference sequence). CDR3 length: 13 amino acids. The V and J ends lost 6 bases and 1 base respectively, with 8 bases between them. The source of this sequence is a young woman in good health. What was sequenced was naive CD4+ T cells sorted from blood. As to subset: CD45RA+ positively selected. The gene calls are TRBV19 and TRBJ2-3, with D possibly TRBD2 on 5 matching bases. The CDR3 DNA follows: TGTGCCAGTAGAGTTAGCGGCACAGATACGCAGTATTTT. Translated, it gives CASRVSGTDTQYF.